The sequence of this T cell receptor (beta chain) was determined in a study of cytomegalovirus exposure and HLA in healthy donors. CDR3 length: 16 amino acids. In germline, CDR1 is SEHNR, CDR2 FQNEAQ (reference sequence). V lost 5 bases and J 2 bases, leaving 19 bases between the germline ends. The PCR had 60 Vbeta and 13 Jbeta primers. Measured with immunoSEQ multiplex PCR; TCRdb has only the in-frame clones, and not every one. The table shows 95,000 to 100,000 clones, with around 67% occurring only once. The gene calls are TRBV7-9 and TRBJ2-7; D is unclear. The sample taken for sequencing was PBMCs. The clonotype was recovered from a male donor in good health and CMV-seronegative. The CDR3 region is CASSPRLLRGTYEQYF. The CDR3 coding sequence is TGTGCCAGCAGCCCTCGCCTACTACGAGGAACCTACGAGCAGTACTTC.